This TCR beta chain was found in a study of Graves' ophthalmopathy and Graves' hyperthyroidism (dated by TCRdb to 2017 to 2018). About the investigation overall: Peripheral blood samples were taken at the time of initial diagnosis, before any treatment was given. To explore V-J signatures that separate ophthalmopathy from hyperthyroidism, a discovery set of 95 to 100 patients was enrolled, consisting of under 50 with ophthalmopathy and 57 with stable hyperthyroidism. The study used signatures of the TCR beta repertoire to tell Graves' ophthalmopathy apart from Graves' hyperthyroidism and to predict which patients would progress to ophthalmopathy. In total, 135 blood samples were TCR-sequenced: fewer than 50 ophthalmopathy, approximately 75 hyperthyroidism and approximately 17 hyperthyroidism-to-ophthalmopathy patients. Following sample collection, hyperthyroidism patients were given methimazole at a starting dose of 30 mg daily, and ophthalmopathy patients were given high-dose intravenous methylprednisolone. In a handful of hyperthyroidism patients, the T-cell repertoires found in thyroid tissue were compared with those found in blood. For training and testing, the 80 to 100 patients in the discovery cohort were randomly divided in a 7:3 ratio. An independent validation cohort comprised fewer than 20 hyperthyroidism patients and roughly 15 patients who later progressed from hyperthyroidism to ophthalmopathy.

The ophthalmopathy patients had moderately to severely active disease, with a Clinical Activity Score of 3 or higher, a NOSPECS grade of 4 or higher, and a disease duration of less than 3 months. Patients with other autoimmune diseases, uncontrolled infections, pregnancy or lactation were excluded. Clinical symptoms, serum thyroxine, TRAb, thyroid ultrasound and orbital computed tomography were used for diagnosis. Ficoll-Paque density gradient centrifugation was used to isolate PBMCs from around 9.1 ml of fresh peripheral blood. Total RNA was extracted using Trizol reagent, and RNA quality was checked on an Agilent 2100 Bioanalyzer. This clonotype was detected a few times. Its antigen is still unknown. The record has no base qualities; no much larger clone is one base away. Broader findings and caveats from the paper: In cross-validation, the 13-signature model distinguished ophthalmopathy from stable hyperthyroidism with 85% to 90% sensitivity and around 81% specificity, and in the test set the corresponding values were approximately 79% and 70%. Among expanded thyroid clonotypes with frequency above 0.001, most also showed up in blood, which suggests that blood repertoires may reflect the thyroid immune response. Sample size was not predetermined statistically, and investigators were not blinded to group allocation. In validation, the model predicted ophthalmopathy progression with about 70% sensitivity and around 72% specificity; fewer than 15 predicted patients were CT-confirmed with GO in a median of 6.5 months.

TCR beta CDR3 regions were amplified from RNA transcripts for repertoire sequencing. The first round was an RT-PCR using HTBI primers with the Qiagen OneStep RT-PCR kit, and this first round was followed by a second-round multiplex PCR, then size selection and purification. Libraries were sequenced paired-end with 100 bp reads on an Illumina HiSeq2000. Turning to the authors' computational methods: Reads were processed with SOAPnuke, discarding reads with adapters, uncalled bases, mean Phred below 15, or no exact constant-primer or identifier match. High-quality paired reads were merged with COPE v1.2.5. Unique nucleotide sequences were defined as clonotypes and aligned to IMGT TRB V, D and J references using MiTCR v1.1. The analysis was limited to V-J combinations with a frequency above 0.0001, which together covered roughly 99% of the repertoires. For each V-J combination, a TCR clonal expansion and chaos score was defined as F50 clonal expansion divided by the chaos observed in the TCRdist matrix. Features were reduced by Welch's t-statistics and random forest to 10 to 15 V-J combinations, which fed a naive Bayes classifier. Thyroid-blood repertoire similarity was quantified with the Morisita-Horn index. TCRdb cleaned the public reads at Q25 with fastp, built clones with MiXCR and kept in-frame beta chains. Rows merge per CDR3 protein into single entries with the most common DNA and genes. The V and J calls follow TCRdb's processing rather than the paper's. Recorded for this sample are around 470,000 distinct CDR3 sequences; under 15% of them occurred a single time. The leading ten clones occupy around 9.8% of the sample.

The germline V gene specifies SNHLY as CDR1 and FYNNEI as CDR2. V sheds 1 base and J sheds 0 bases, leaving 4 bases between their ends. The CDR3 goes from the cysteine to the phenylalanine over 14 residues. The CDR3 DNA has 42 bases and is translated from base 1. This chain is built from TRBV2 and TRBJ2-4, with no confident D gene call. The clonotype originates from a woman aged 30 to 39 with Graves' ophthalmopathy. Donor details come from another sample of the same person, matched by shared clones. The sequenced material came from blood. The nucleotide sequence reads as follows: TGTGCCAGCAGTGAAGGCAGAGCCAAAAACATTCAGTACTTC. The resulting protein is CASSEGRAKNIQYF. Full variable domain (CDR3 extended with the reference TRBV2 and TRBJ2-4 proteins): EPEVTQTPSHQVTQMGQEVILRCVPISNHLYFYWYRQILGQKVEFLVSFYNNEISEKSEIFDDQFSVERPDGSNFTLKIRSTKLEDSAMYFCASSEGRAKNIQYFGAGTRLSVL.